These 32 T cell receptor beta chains were sequenced from one sample in a study of T cell responses to AZD1222 COVID-19 vaccine. The repertoire was sequenced with immunoSEQ multiplex PCR; TCRdb's copy has only in-frame clones and lacks some. Here the sample spans some 90,000 clones, 87% being singletons. Sample: peripheral blood, taken on day 0 of AZD1222 vaccination. Receptors originate from an adult in good health.

CDR3 loop: CASSNRFQPQHF. DNA of the CDR3: TGTGCCAGTAGTAACCGTTTCCAGCCCCAGCATTTT. The chain has TRBV19 and TRBJ1-5; D remains ambiguous. The V and J ends lost 4 bases and 7 bases respectively, with 8 bases between them. Germline CDR1 is LNHDA and CDR2 is SQIVND (reference sequence). This CDR3 contains 12 residues.

The rearrangement joins TRBV5-8 to TRBJ2-4; possibly TRBD1 for D (6 bases). Trimming stripped 6 bases from V and 7 bases from J, with 17 bases between. CDR1 is SGHTS, CDR2 YDEGEE, per germline. The CDR3 length is 14 residues. The CDR3 region is CASTLSRGRNIQYF. CDR3 in DNA: TGTGCCAGCACCTTATCCAGGGGTAGGAACATTCAGTACTTC.

This rearrangement joins TRBV30 to TRBJ1-1; D call uncertain. The CDR3 spans 13 residues. V was shortened by 0 bases and J by 2 bases, with 7 bases between the two germline ends. CDR1 and CDR2 (germline): GTSNPN, SVGIG (reference sequence). CDR3 nucleotide sequence: TGTGCCTGGAGTGTGGATACCAACACTGAAGCTTTCTTT. Translation gives CAWSVDTNTEAFF. The whole variable domain, remainder taken from reference TRBV30 and TRBJ1-1, is SQTIHQWPATLVQPVGSPLSLECTVEGTSNPNLYWYRQAAGRGLQLLFYSVGIGQISSEVPQNLSASRPQDRQFILSSKKLLLSDSGFYLCAWSVDTNTEAFFGQGTRLTVV.

This clone was detected once. V gene TRBV7-2 combines with J gene TRBJ1-2; D ambiguous. This CDR3 is built from 13 residues. Per germline, CDR1 SGHTA and CDR2 FQGNSA. The V and J ends lost 5 bases and 4 bases respectively, with 11 bases between them. The CDR3 spells CASSPGRFYGYTF. In DNA form, the CDR3 reads TGTGCCAGCAGCCCCGGACGGTTCTATGGCTACACCTTC. Complete variable domain (other parts from reference TRBV7-2 and TRBJ1-2): GAGVSQSPSNKVTEKGKDVELRCDPISGHTALYWYRQSLGQGLEFLIYFQGNSAPDKSGLPSDRFSAERTGGSVSTLTIQRTQQEDSAVYLCASSPGRFYGYTFGSGTRLTVV.

Written as DNA, the CDR3 is TGTGCCATCAGTGAGGGAGGGAGTGAGACTGAAGCTTTCTTT. Translating gives CAISEGGSETEAFF. The rearrangement joins TRBV10-3 to TRBJ1-1; D ambiguous. This CDR3 contains 14 residues. Trimming stripped 2 bases from V and 5 bases from J, with 12 bases between. CDR1 is ENHRY and CDR2 is SYGVKD in the germline V gene.

This chain connects TRBV5-1 to TRBJ1-4, with 7 bases that match TRBD1. This CDR3 is built from 15 residues. Germline V gene data show CDR1 as SGHRS and CDR2 as YFSETQ. V gave up 0 bases and J gave up 8 bases; unmatched junction bases: 7. DNA for the CDR3: TGCGCCAGCAGCTTGGGAGGGGGCGCTCTAGAAAAACTGTTTTTT. Its protein is CASSLGGGALEKLFF.

The chain employs TRBV6-2 or TRBV6-3 and TRBJ2-5, with D hard to call. This CDR3 comprises 15 residues. Between the trimmed V and J ends, which lost 0 bases and 2 bases, there was a span of 10 bases. CDR1 MNHEY and CDR2 SVGEGT come from the germline V gene. The CDR3 loop reads CASSYSRTPQETQYF. The CDR3 DNA sequence: TGTGCCAGCAGTTACTCAAGGACCCCTCAAGAGACCCAGTACTTC.

This sequence joins TRBV9 and TRBJ1-1; 8 bases agree with TRBD1. Trimming cost V 3 bases and J 5 bases; bases outside gene matches: 9. The CDR3 has 15 residues. In germline, CDR1 is SGDLS, CDR2 YYNGEE. The CDR3 sequence is CASSAQGALGTEAFF. In nucleotides, the CDR3 is TGTGCCAGCAGCGCTCAGGGGGCGCTGGGGACTGAAGCTTTCTTT.

The chain carries TRBV2 and TRBJ1-1, with no clear D. This CDR3 comprises 14 residues. CDR1 is SNHLY and CDR2 is FYNNEI in the germline V gene. V was clipped by 1 base and J by 6 bases, with 12 bases between them. The CDR3 DNA reads TGTGCCAGCAGTGAAGAGGGAAGGATTTCTGAAGCTTTCTTT. Translation: CASSEEGRISEAFF.

This chain links TRBV2 with TRBJ2-6; the D gene is possibly TRBD2 (6 bases). The CDR3 extends over 17 amino acids. V gave up 7 bases and J gave up 0 bases, with 16 bases separating them. CDR1 and CDR2 (germline): SNHLY, FYNNEI. CDR3 DNA sequence: TGTGCCAGCAACGAACGGGGGTCCAACTCTGGGGCCAACGTCCTGACTTTC. This gives the protein CASNERGSNSGANVLTF.

The rearrangement uses TRBV10-3 and TRBJ2-1; D unclear. This CDR3 is built from 14 residues. Looked up from germline, CDR1 is ENHRY and CDR2 is SYGVKD. The V end lost 0 bases, the J end lost 3 bases, and 6 bases lay between the germline ends. CDR3 sequence: CAISESRNYNEQFF. The CDR3 DNA reads TGTGCCATCAGTGAGTCTAGGAACTACAATGAGCAGTTCTTC.

The chain has TRBV7-3 and TRBJ2-3, with a weak D call TRBD2 (5 bases). The CDR3 is 14 amino acids. V gave up 2 bases and J gave up 3 bases, with 9 bases separating them. Germline V CDR1 and CDR2: SGHTA, FQGTGA. CDR3 nucleotides: TGTGCCAGCAGCTTATCAAGACTAACAGATACGCAGTATTTT. Translating gives CASSLSRLTDTQYF. Complete variable domain (other parts from reference TRBV7-3 and TRBJ2-3): GAGVSQTPSNKVTEKGKYVELRCDPISGHTALYWYRQSLGQGPEFLIYFQGTGAADDSGLPNDRFFAVRPEGSVSTLKIQRTERGDSAVYLCASSLSRLTDTQYFGPGTRLTVL.

This rearrangement joins TRBV19 to TRBJ1-2; a possible D gene is TRBD1 (6 bases). V was clipped by 6 bases and J by 6 bases, with 14 bases between them. The CDR3 is 13 residues long. From germline, CDR1 is LNHDA and CDR2 SQIVND (reference sequence). Here the CDR3 DNA reads TGTGCCAGTAGCCCCGGGACATTGGATGGCTACACCTTC. It encodes CASSPGTLDGYTF.

V is TRBV12-3 or TRBV12-4 and J is TRBJ1-5; the D is unclear. Trimming stripped 3 bases from V and 0 bases from J, with 3 bases between. The CDR3 is 13 residues long. CDR3 DNA sequence: TGTGCCAGCAGTTTTGGTAGCAATCAGCCCCAGCATTTT. Protein product: CASSFGSNQPQHF.

J is TRBJ2-1 and V is TRBV10-3, with D possibly matching TRBD2 (6 bases). The length of the CDR3 is 16 residues. The germline V and J ends were trimmed by 2 bases and 6 bases, with 17 bases remaining between them. The V gene's germline CDR1 is ENHRY and CDR2 SYGVKD. The CDR3 DNA is TGTGCCATCAGTGAGAAGGGCCAGCGGGCCTCCAATGAGCAGTTCTTC. Protein: CAISEKGQRASNEQFF.

In DNA form, the CDR3 reads TGTGCCTCCTACCTCATCCGGGCAGGCGGGGAAGAAAAACTGTTTTTT. Protein product: CASYLIRAGGEEKLFF. The chain combines TRBV30 with TRBJ1-4; D not certain. This CDR3 region has 16 residues. Trimming shortened V by 7 bases and J by 8 bases, and 26 bases separated the two germline ends. Germline CDR1 GTSNPN, CDR2 SVGIG (reference sequence).

The rearrangement joins TRBV3-1 (or the pseudogene TRBV3-2) to TRBJ1-2, with 7 bases fitting TRBD1. J lost 7 bases, V lost 1 base, and 9 bases had no gene match. The CDR3 length is 15 residues. CDR1 LGHDT and CDR2 YNNKEL come from the germline V gene (reference sequence). CDR3 residues: CASSQARGAGGGYTF. In DNA form, the CDR3 reads TGTGCCAGCAGCCAAGCTCGGGGGGCAGGGGGTGGCTACACCTTC.

The chain uses TRBV7-9 and TRBJ2-5, with D perhaps matching TRBD2 (5 bases). The CDR3 loop spans 16 amino acids. V shed 2 bases and J shed 1 base, with 14 bases lying between them. Germline CDR1 reads SEHNR; CDR2 reads FQNEAQ (reference sequence). The CDR3 loop is CASSLNKAAFQETQYF. CDR3 coding DNA: TGTGCCAGCAGCTTAAATAAAGCGGCTTTCCAAGAGACCCAGTACTTC.

In DNA, the CDR3 is TGTGCCAGCAGCTCTACGGGAGGGAACAATGAGCAGTTCTTC. It is translated as CASSSTGGNNEQFF. The chain combines TRBV6-5 with TRBJ2-1; 8 nucleotides line up with TRBD2. Unmatched junction bases numbered 6, after V lost 6 bases and J lost 5 bases. CDR3 length: 14 residues. Germline assignment: CDR1 MNHEY and CDR2 SVGAGI.

J is TRBJ2-1 and V is TRBV7-9; 13 nucleotides agree with TRBD2. The CDR3 spans 16 residues. The germline V gene encodes CDR1 SEHNR and CDR2 FQNEAQ (reference sequence). After removal of 5 bases from V and 5 bases from J, the junction contained 6 bases not matched to a gene. Here the CDR3 DNA reads TGTGCCAGCAGCGACCGACTAGCGGGAGGCAACAATGAGCAGTTCTTC. As protein: CASSDRLAGGNNEQFF. Drawing the rest from reference TRBV7-9 and TRBJ2-1, the complete variable domain is DTGVSQNPRHKITKRGQNVTFRCDPISEHNRLYWYRQTLGQGPEFLTYFQNEAQLEKSRLLSDRFSAERPKGSFSTLEIQRTEQGDSAMYLCASSDRLAGGNNEQFFGPGTRLTVL.

The chain is built from TRBV11-2 and TRBJ2-3; maybe TRBD1 (5 bases). From germline, CDR1 is SGHAT and CDR2 FQNNGV. The CDR3 has 15 amino acids. V lost 5 bases, J lost 6 bases, and 18 bases lay in between. The CDR3 DNA follows: TGTGCCAGCAGCCTCGGGCCAGGGAAGTTGGATACGCAGTATTTT. It translates to CASSLGPGKLDTQYF.

The chain is built from TRBV27 and TRBJ1-5; D is unresolved. The CDR3 runs to 14 residues. V lost 7 bases and J lost 3, with 13 bases in between. In germline, CDR1 is MNHEY, CDR2 SMNVEV (reference sequence). CDR3 region: CASKLTVFNQPQHF. The CDR3 DNA is TGTGCCAGCAAATTGACGGTCTTCAATCAGCCCCAGCATTTT.

The chain has TRBV2 and TRBJ1-2; 9 nucleotides match TRBD1. CDR3 size: 17 residues. Germline V gives CDR1 SNHLY, CDR2 FYNNEI. The V segment lost 6 bases and the J segment 3 bases; nucleotides outside the gene matches: 14. CDR3 sequence reads: CASSLKRGGQGDYGYTF. Here the CDR3 DNA reads TGTGCCAGCAGCCTGAAGAGGGGGGGACAGGGTGACTATGGCTACACCTTC. The full variable domain, with the rest looked up from reference TRBV2 and TRBJ1-2, is EPEVTQTPSHQVTQMGQEVILRCVPISNHLYFYWYRQILGQKVEFLVSFYNNEISEKSEIFDDQFSVERPDGSNFTLKIRSTKLEDSAMYFCASSLKRGGQGDYGYTFGSGTRLTVV.

V gene TRBV30 combines with J gene TRBJ1-1, with D maybe TRBD1 (5 bases). The germline CDR1 and CDR2 sequences are GTSNPN and SVGIG (reference sequence). This CDR3 region has 15 residues. V dropped 0 bases and J dropped 8 bases, with 19 bases sitting between them. CDR3 sequence reads: CAWSVALLSAGEAFF. CDR3 nucleotide sequence: TGTGCCTGGAGTGTAGCTCTCCTTTCTGCAGGGGAAGCTTTCTTT.

The chain has TRBV6-6 and TRBJ1-2; a weak D match, TRBD1 (6 bases). CDR1 and CDR2 from the germline V gene are MNHNY and SVGAGI (reference sequence). The V and J ends lost 6 bases and 5 bases respectively, with 10 bases between them. The CDR3 is 12 amino acids. CDR3 nucleotide sequence: TGTGCCAGCAGCACAGGGCCTTATGGCTACACCTTC. Its protein product is CASSTGPYGYTF.

The chain has TRBV19 and TRBJ2-5, with TRBD1 identical over 9 bases. The CDR3 consists of 14 residues. Losses at the gene ends were 7 bases for V and 4 bases for J; bases not matched to a gene: 7. From germline, CDR1 is LNHDA and CDR2 SQIVND (reference sequence). The DNA for the CDR3 is TGTGCCAGTATGGGAAACAGGGGGCGAGAGACCCAGTACTTC. Translating gives CASMGNRGRETQYF.

The chain joins TRBV7-9 to TRBJ1-2, with D tentatively TRBD1 (5 bases). CDR3 length: 13 amino acids. Trimming shortened V by 3 bases and J by 5 bases, and 10 bases separated the two germline ends. Germline V CDR1 and CDR2: SEHNR, FQNEAQ (reference sequence). The CDR3 region has the DNA TGTGCCAGCAGCTTGGGCAGGGCGTATGGCTACACCTTC. It codes for CASSLGRAYGYTF.

The V and J genes are TRBV29-1 and TRBJ2-2, with TRBD2 matching 10 bases. This CDR3 is built from 14 residues. From germline, CDR1 is SQVTM and CDR2 ANQGSEA. Trimming took 7 bases from V and 7 from J; bases not matched to a gene: 9. In DNA, the CDR3 is TGCAGCGGTGGCCAGCGGGAGGGCATCGGGGAGCTGTTTTTT. It yields the protein CSGGQREGIGELFF.

The chain links TRBV6-2 or TRBV6-3 to TRBJ2-4, with 8 bases aligning to TRBD2. Germline CDR1 reads MNHEY; CDR2 reads SVGEGT. This CDR3 is built from 14 residues. V shed 5 bases, J shed 1 base, and the junction held 1 base outside the gene matches. In nucleotides, the CDR3 is TGTGCCAGCAGTCGGGGGGGCGCCAAAAACATTCAGTACTTC. Protein sequence: CASSRGGAKNIQYF.

This clone was found a few times. This sequence joins TRBV4-2 and TRBJ1-1; 7 bases line up with TRBD1. The germline CDR1 and CDR2 sequences are LGHNA and YNFKEQ. Losses at the gene ends were 4 bases for V and 1 base for J; bases not matched to a gene: 12. The CDR3 consists of 17 residues. Here the CDR3 DNA reads TGTGCCAGCAGCCCACAGGGGTTGCCTACTCCGAACACTGAAGCTTTCTTT. Its translation: CASSPQGLPTPNTEAFF.

With regard to this clone: At one end, the junction sequence differs from germline, possibly due to a read error. This chain joins TRBV6-1 and TRBJ2-7; D tentatively fits TRBD1 or TRBD2 (5 bases each). The CDR3 sequence is 16 residues long. CDR1 is MNHNS and CDR2 is SASEGT in the germline V gene. For the CDR3, the DNA is TGTGCCAGCAGTCAAGCTTCCGGGACCAGGGCCAACGAGCAGTACTTC. Translating it yields CASSQASGTRANEQYF.

The V call is TRBV19, the J call TRBJ1-4; the D gene is possibly TRBD1 (5 bases). Between the trimmed V and J ends, which lost 1 base and 8 bases, there was a span of 11 bases. Germline V gene sequence: CDR1 LNHDA, CDR2 SQIVND (reference sequence). CDR3 length equals 14 residues. In nucleotides, the CDR3 is TGTGCCAGTAGTATAGCAGGGAGAGGGGAAAAACTGTTTTTT. Amino acids: CASSIAGRGEKLFF.